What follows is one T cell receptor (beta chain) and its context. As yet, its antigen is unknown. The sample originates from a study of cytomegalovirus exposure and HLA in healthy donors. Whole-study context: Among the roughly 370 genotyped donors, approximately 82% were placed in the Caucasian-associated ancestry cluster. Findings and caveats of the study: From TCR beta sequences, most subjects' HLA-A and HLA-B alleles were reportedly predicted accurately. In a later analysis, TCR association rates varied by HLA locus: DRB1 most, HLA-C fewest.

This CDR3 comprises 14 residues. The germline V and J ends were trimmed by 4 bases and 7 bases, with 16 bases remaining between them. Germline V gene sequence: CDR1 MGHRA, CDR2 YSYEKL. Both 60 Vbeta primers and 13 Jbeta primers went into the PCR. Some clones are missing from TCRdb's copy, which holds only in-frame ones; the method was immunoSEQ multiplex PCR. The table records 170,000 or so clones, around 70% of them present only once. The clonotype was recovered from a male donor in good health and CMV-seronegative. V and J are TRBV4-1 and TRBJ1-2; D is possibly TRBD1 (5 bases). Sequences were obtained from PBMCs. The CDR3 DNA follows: TGCGCCAGCAGCCCTCGGCGGGGGTCGAGTGGCTACACCTTC. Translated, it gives CASSPRRGSSGYTF.